The sequence of this TCR beta chain was determined in a study of blood T cell repertoires in COVID-19. The data were produced by immunoSEQ multiplex PCR, yet TCRdb's version contains in-frame clones alone and is incomplete. The table has about 150,000 clones, roughly 84% seen once. Sequenced material: peripheral blood. This TCR derives from a woman aged 55-70 years with COVID-19, enrolled during active disease.

The CDR3 spells CASENTGGNQPQHF. As DNA, the CDR3 is TGTGCCAGCGAAAATACAGGGGGCAATCAGCCCCAGCATTTT. The chain couples TRBV19 to TRBJ1-5; 7 bases are a match to TRBD1. The germline CDR1 and CDR2 sequences are LNHDA and SQIVND (reference sequence). This CDR3 region has 14 residues. Trimming removed 9 bases from V and 2 bases from J; junction bases left unmatched: 7.